A selection of T cell receptor beta chains follows, all from one sample in a study of regulatory T cells in long-lasting Graves disease. A single record per CDR3 protein comes from TCRdb applying MiXCR to the multiplex PCR reads. The repertoire holds around 480,000 distinct CDR3 sequences, around 15% seen once, with around a quarter in the top ten. The sample was also linked to a second study, of T cells in Graves' hyperthyroidism and ophthalmopathy.

The source material was peripheral blood mononuclear cells (PBMCs), sampled at new diagnosis, from a patient treated with antithyroid drugs. These receptors all come from a woman aged 35-65 years with Graves disease. Both conserved end residues are part of each CDR3. The order of the fields is clone size, D gene, V gene, J gene, CDR3 protein, CDR3 DNA. The D gene is left open where the match is weak. The listing skips clone size in some rows; elsewhere it reads once, few, many or a size class.

few	-	TRBV28	TRBJ1-5	CASSLYSSSNQPQHF	TGTGCCAGCAGTTTATATTCCTCTAGCAATCAGCCCCAGCATTTT
few	-	TRBV12-3/TRBV12-4	TRBJ1-2	CASSLEQDYGYTF	TGTGCCAGCAGTTTAGAACAGGACTATGGCTACACCTTC
many	-	TRBV12-3/TRBV12-4	TRBJ2-3	CASRQEPGSTDTQYF	TGTGCCAGCAGGCAGGAACCGGGCAGCACAGATACGCAGTATTTT
-	TRBD2	TRBV12-3/TRBV12-4	TRBJ2-5	CASRVAGGETQYF	TGTGCCAGCAGGGTAGCGGGGGGGGAGACCCAGTACTTC
few	-	TRBV9	TRBJ1-4	CASSDTGTLNNEKLFF	TGTGCCAGCAGCGACACCGGGACACTCAATAATGAAAAACTGTTTTTT
-	-	TRBV6-1	TRBJ2-1	CASRGTGTGRNEQFF	TGTGCCAGCAGGGGTACCGGGACGGGAAGAAATGAGCAGTTCTTC
many	-	TRBV5-1	TRBJ2-1	CASSLSGLSYNEQFF	TGCGCCAGCAGCCTATCGGGGTTGTCCTACAATGAGCAGTTCTTC
-	-	TRBV18	TRBJ2-5	CVSSPGIQETQYF	TGTGTCAGCTCACCGGGAATACAAGAGACCCAGTACTTC
few	-	TRBV4-2	TRBJ1-2	CASSQGAGNNYGYTF	TGTGCCAGCAGCCAAGGGGCAGGGAATAACTATGGCTACACCTTC
many	-	TRBV2	TRBJ1-1	CASSEEKNTEAFF	TGTGCCAGCAGTGAGGAGAAGAACACTGAAGCTTTCTTT
many	-	TRBV12-3/TRBV12-4	TRBJ2-7	CASSLGILEQYF	TGTGCCAGCAGTTTAGGCATTTTAGAGCAGTACTTC
-	-	TRBV3-1	TRBJ2-1	CASSQGWLAYNEQFF	TGTGCCAGCAGCCAAGGATGGTTAGCCTACAATGAGCAGTTCTTC
few	TRBD1	TRBV29-1	TRBJ2-5	CSVGGDWVQETQYF	TGCAGCGTAGGGGGCGACTGGGTCCAAGAGACCCAGTACTTC
few	-	TRBV29-1	TRBJ2-2	CSVVGGKVDTGELFF	TGCAGCGTTGTGGGCGGGAAGGTCGACACCGGGGAGCTGTTTTTT
-	-	TRBV12-3/TRBV12-4	TRBJ1-3	CASLRAGGVSGNTIYF	TGTGCCAGCCTCCGGGCTGGGGGCGTAAGTGGAAACACCATATATTTT
few	-	TRBV5-8	TRBJ1-5	CASSYGWVYNQPQHF	TGTGCCAGCAGCTATGGGTGGGTATACAATCAGCCCCAGCATTTT
few	TRBD1	TRBV6-2/TRBV6-3	TRBJ1-2	CASSYSLAGGGGYTF	TGTGCCAGCAGTTACTCTTTAGCAGGGGGCGGCGGCTACACCTTC
many	TRBD2	TRBV7-9	TRBJ2-5	CASSLVVAGPQETQYF	TGTGCCAGCAGCTTAGTCGTAGCGGGGCCTCAAGAGACCCAGTACTTC
-	-	TRBV20-1	TRBJ2-7	CSASQGQVYEQHF	TGCAGTGCTAGCCAGGGGCAAGTCTACGAGCAGCACTTC
-	-	TRBV19	TRBJ1-1	CASREGPSGAFF	TGTGCCAGTAGGGAGGGCCCGTCTGGGGCTTTCTTT
-	TRBD1	TRBV6-1	TRBJ2-7	CASGRDSEQYF	TGTGCCAGCGGAAGGGACAGCGAGCAGTACTTC
many	-	TRBV3-1	TRBJ1-4	CASSQTSGGGKLFF	TGTGCCAGCAGCCAGACTTCCGGAGGGGGAAAACTGTTTTTT
-	-	TRBV12-3/TRBV12-4	TRBJ2-1	CASSRTGGAPINEQFF	TGTGCCAGCAGTCGTACTGGCGGGGCCCCCATTAATGAGCAGTTCTTC
few	-	TRBV6-1	TRBJ2-7	CASSVMQGPAYEQYF	TGTGCCAGCAGTGTTATGCAGGGGCCGGCCTACGAGCAGTACTTC
many	TRBD1	TRBV20-1	TRBJ2-3	CSANGNRGPTDTQYF	TGCAGTGCTAACGGTAACAGGGGGCCCACAGATACGCAGTATTTT
-	-	TRBV15	TRBJ1-2	CATSRGRGWVYGYTF	TGTGCCACCAGCAGGGGGAGGGGCTGGGTCTATGGCTACACCTTC
many	TRBD1	TRBV6-1	TRBJ1-4	CASSTDRIGNEKLFF	TGTGCCAGCAGTACGGACAGGATAGGGAATGAAAAACTGTTTTTT
many	TRBD1	TRBV6-1	TRBJ1-1	CASSWTGATEAFF	TGTGCCAGCAGCTGGACAGGGGCCACTGAAGCTTTCTTT
-	TRBD2	TRBV3-1	TRBJ2-1	CASSQDHTGGTNEQFF	TGTGCCAGCAGCCAAGATCACACCGGGGGGACCAATGAGCAGTTCTTC
many	-	TRBV11-3	TRBJ2-1	CASSSAGRGSNEQFF	TGTGCCAGCAGCTCCGCGGGTAGGGGCAGCAATGAGCAGTTCTTC
many	TRBD1	TRBV28	TRBJ2-5	CASRRDSHQETQYF	TGTGCCAGCAGGAGGGACAGCCACCAAGAGACCCAGTACTTC
-	TRBD1	TRBV29-1	TRBJ1-5	CSAGTGADQPQHF	TGCAGCGCCGGGACAGGGGCAGATCAGCCCCAGCATTTT
many	-	TRBV6-9	TRBJ1-5	CASSYEVGGGSNQPQHF	TGTGCCAGCAGTTATGAGGTTGGAGGGGGTAGCAATCAGCCCCAGCATTTT
many	-	TRBV30	TRBJ1-5	CAWSVGPEPQHF	TGTGCCTGGAGTGTAGGGCCGGAGCCCCAGCATTTT
many	-	TRBV5-1	TRBJ1-2	CASRVQRSYGYTF	TGCGCCAGCAGGGTCCAGCGGAGCTATGGCTACACCTTC
-	TRBD1	TRBV4-1	TRBJ1-2	CASSQEMTGYGYTF	TGCGCCAGCAGCCAAGAAATGACAGGGTATGGCTACACCTTC
many	-	TRBV6-9	TRBJ2-1	CASSSVAGAGNEQFF	TGTGCCAGCAGTTCCGTGGCGGGGGCCGGCAATGAGCAGTTCTTC
many	-	TRBV20-1	TRBJ2-2	CSARARGAGTGELFF	TGCAGTGCTAGAGCCCGGGGGGCAGGCACCGGGGAGCTGTTTTTT
many	-	TRBV2	TRBJ1-4	CASSPPADEKLFF	TGTGCCAGCAGTCCCCCGGCGGATGAAAAACTGTTTTTT
many	-	TRBV11-2	TRBJ2-3	CASSLDSFTDTQYF	TGTGCCAGCAGCTTAGACTCCTTCACAGATACGCAGTATTTT
-	TRBD1	TRBV30	TRBJ1-5	CAWSGNTGGQPQHF	TGTGCCTGGAGCGGAAATACAGGGGGCCAGCCCCAGCATTTT
many	-	TRBV3-1	TRBJ1-4	CASSQLETGNEKLFF	TGTGCCAGCAGCCAACTTGAGACGGGGAATGAAAAACTGTTTTTT
many	TRBD1	TRBV27	TRBJ2-3	CASGGQITDTQYF	TGTGCCAGCGGGGGACAGATCACAGATACGCAGTATTTT